This T cell receptor beta chain was obtained from a study of shared clonotypes between healthy human individuals. Study-level findings and limits: Represented genetic and exposure-history diversity was restricted by having few donors. Larger estimated richness was generally recorded for naive subsets relative to memory subsets.

Data came from immunoSEQ multiplex PCR; TCRdb stores just in-frame clones and leaves some out. The table lists about 1.4 million clones, around 97% of them singletons. Per germline, CDR1 MDHEN and CDR2 SYDVKM. V gave up 7 bases and J gave up 2 bases, with 15 bases separating them. The CDR3 runs to 14 residues. Healthy and HIV-negative, the adult donors had no recent acute infections or vaccinations. Notes on this clone: Its specificity is not known.

The sequence was collected from a man aged 25 to 40 in good health. This chain links TRBV28 with TRBJ2-7, with a possible D match to TRBD2 (6 bases). Input material: naive CD4+ T cells sorted from blood. Subset noted: CD45RA+ positively selected. The CDR3 region is CASNPGRFAYEQYF. CDR3 sequence (DNA): TGTGCCAGCAACCCTGGGAGGTTTGCCTACGAGCAGTACTTC. Looking up the rest from reference TRBV28 and TRBJ2-7 gives the full variable domain: DVKVTQSSRYLVKRTGEKVFLECVQDMDHENMFWYRQDPGLGLRLIYFSYDVKMKEKGDIPEGYSVSREKKERFSLILESASTNQTSMYLCASNPGRFAYEQYFGPGTRLTVT.